The 13 T cell receptor beta chains given below trace back to one sample, sequenced in a study of cytomegalovirus exposure and HLA in healthy donors. The PCR made use of 60 Vbeta and 13 Jbeta primers. Only in-frame clones appear in the TCRdb table, and some are missing; sequencing was by immunoSEQ multiplex PCR. The sample gives around 130,000 clones, about four fifths of which show up once; less than 4% is in the top ten. The sequencing sample was made of PBMCs. The receptors come from a man younger than 45 in good health and CMV-seronegative.

This rearrangement joins TRBV19 to TRBJ1-1; D ambiguous. Per the germline V gene, CDR1 is LNHDA and CDR2 is SQIVND (reference sequence). Trimming stripped 5 bases from V and 6 bases from J, with 16 bases between. This CDR3 has 14 amino acids. The DNA for the CDR3 is TGTGCCAGTAGTTCAGCCGGGAGACCCGCTGAAGCTTTCTTT. Its protein is CASSSAGRPAEAFF.

The rearrangement joins TRBV19 to TRBJ2-2; D unclear. Germline V lookup: CDR1 LNHDA, CDR2 SQIVND (reference sequence). The V gene lost 10 bases and the J gene lost 6 bases, with 12 bases spanning the gap. The CDR3 runs 12 residues. This CDR3 reads CATNDRAGELFF. For the CDR3, the DNA is TGTGCCACAAACGACCGGGCCGGGGAGCTGTTTTTT.

This CDR3 reads CASRDKFYEQYF. The CDR3 region has the DNA TGTGCCAGCCGGGACAAATTTTACGAGCAGTACTTC. This chain uses TRBV6-1 with TRBJ2-7; a possible D gene is TRBD1 (6 bases). Germline loops: CDR1 MNHNS, CDR2 SASEGT. This CDR3 is built from 12 residues. V was shortened by 8 bases and J by 4 bases, with 12 bases between the two germline ends.

This chain joins TRBV28 and TRBJ1-5; no reliable D call. The V gene's germline CDR1 is MDHEN and CDR2 SYDVKM. The CDR3 spans 17 residues. The V end was cut by 2 bases, the J end by 9 bases, with 23 bases between. The CDR3 sequence: CASSLIGSPNVVRPQHF. CDR3 coding DNA: TGTGCCAGCAGTTTAATCGGTTCACCCAACGTCGTACGGCCCCAGCATTTT.

The chain is built from TRBV4-2 and TRBJ2-7; TRBD1 aligns across 7 bases. The germline V gene encodes CDR1 LGHNA and CDR2 YNFKEQ. This CDR3 spans 15 amino acids. The V segment lost 4 bases and the J segment 0 bases; nucleotides outside the gene matches: 6. The CDR3 DNA sequence: TGTGCCAGCAGCCTCGACAGGGTATCCTCCTACGAGCAGTACTTC. This codes for CASSLDRVSSYEQYF.

The V call is TRBV27, the J call TRBJ1-5; no firm D call. Trimming took 3 bases from V and 1 from J, leaving 7 bases between them. The CDR3 has 14 residues. Germline V gene data show CDR1 as MNHEY and CDR2 as SMNVEV (reference sequence). CDR3 DNA: TGTGCCAGCAGTTTGATGGCCAGCAATCAGCCCCAGCATTTT. Its translation: CASSLMASNQPQHF.

V is TRBV5-1 and J is TRBJ1-1, with 7 nucleotides matching TRBD1. The CDR3 sequence is 17 residues long. The germline CDR1 and CDR2 sequences are SGHRS and YFSETQ. V dropped 0 bases and J dropped 2; count of bases not matched to a gene: 10. The chain's CDR3 is CASSLAGQGDGNTEAFF. The CDR3 DNA reads TGCGCCAGCAGCTTGGCCGGTCAGGGGGATGGCAACACTGAAGCTTTCTTT.

The gene calls are TRBV2 and TRBJ1-6; no clear D gene. The germline CDR1 and CDR2 sequences are SNHLY and FYNNEI. The CDR3 totals 14 residues. The ends were cut back, 9 bases at V and 0 bases at J, with 9 bases in the middle. CDR3 sequence reads: CARQSSSYNSPLHF. The CDR3 DNA is TGTGCCAGACAGTCGAGCTCCTATAATTCACCCCTCCACTTT.

The chain has TRBV19 and TRBJ1-5, with 11 bases identical to TRBD1. This CDR3 contains 16 residues. V shed 3 bases and J 4 bases; nucleotides not matched to a gene: 5. Germline V gene lookup returns CDR1 LNHDA and CDR2 SQIVND (reference sequence). CDR3 in amino acids: CASSIHGQGANQPQHF. DNA for the CDR3: TGTGCCAGTAGTATCCACGGACAGGGGGCAAATCAGCCCCAGCATTTT. Full variable domain (missing parts from reference TRBV19 and TRBJ1-5): DGGITQSPKYLFRKEGQNVTLSCEQNLNHDAMYWYRQDPGQGLRLIYYSQIVNDFQKGDIAEGYSVSREKKESFPLTVTSAQKNPTAFYLCASSIHGQGANQPQHFGDGTRLSIL.

CDR3 loop: CASSPGRGGNQPQHF. Written as DNA, the CDR3 is TGCGCCAGCAGCCCTGGCCGGGGAGGCAATCAGCCCCAGCATTTT. This rearrangement joins TRBV4-3 to TRBJ1-5; D remains unclear. Germline V gives CDR1 LGHNA, CDR2 YSLEER. The CDR3 extends over 15 amino acids. V was pared by 4 bases and J by 2 bases, with 12 bases between.

This clone came up a few times. The rearrangement joins TRBV15 to TRBJ2-5; 10 nucleotides match TRBD2. In germline, CDR1 is LNHNV, CDR2 YYDKDF (reference sequence). The CDR3 has 17 amino acids. The V gene end was trimmed by 3 bases and the J gene end by 5 bases; junction bases not matched to a gene: 12. CDR3 nucleotides: TGTGCCACCAGCAGTGCGGGGATGAGCGGGAGGGTCGAGACCCAGTACTTC. It specifies CATSSAGMSGRVETQYF. Together with reference TRBV15 and TRBJ2-5, the CDR3 gives the full variable domain: DAMVIQNPRYQVTQFGKPVTLSCSQTLNHNVMYWYQQKSSQAPKLLFHYYDKDFNNEADTPDNFQSRRPNTSFCFLDIRSPGLGDTAMYLCATSSAGMSGRVETQYFGPGTRLLVL.

This sequence joins TRBV28 and TRBJ2-7; the match to TRBD1 covers 8 bases. The V and J ends lost 3 bases and 7 bases, in that order; junction bases with no gene match: 14. The CDR3 runs to 16 residues. Per germline, CDR1 MDHEN and CDR2 SYDVKM. CDR3 nucleotide sequence: TGTGCCAGCAGTTTGATACCGATGACAGGGGACGAAGAGCAGTACTTC. Translating gives CASSLIPMTGDEEQYF.

The gene calls are TRBV28 and TRBJ2-3; 12 bases line up with TRBD1. This CDR3 is 16 amino acids long. V lost 10 bases and J lost 0; bases outside the gene matches: 8. In germline, CDR1 is MDHEN, CDR2 SYDVKM. This CDR3 is CATWRDRGQSTDTQYF. DNA of the CDR3: TGTGCCACCTGGAGGGACAGGGGGCAAAGCACAGATACGCAGTATTTT.